Listed below are T cell receptor beta chains from one sample, sequenced in a study of T cell responses to AZD1222 COVID-19 vaccine. Produced via immunoSEQ multiplex PCR; TCRdb's table is partial and in-frame only. The sample records roughly 140,000 clones, around 90% being singletons. This material consisted of peripheral blood, taken on day 0 of AZD1222 vaccination. The origin of the receptors is an adult in good health. CDR3s include the opening cysteine and the closing phenylalanine or tryptophan. The D gene is left open where the match is weak. Size is stated for part of the rows, as once, few or many counts, or as a class when the clone is expanded.

clone_size d_call j_call v_call cdr3_aa cdr3_nt
once NA TRBJ2-7 TRBV5-1 CASSLEPPREQYF TGCGCCAGCAGCTTGGAACCGCCGAGGGAGCAGTACTTC
NA NA TRBJ2-1 TRBV7-9 CASSNSYNEQFF TGTGCCAGCTCGAACTCCTACAATGAGCAGTTCTTC
NA NA TRBJ1-6 TRBV30 CAWSPGHRSYNSPLHF TGTGCCTGGAGCCCGGGACATCGCTCCTATAATTCACCCCTCCACTTT
NA TRBD1 TRBJ1-1 TRBV5-1 CASSLESGGATEAFF TGCGCCAGCAGCTTGGAGTCAGGGGGGGCCACTGAAGCTTTCTTT
NA NA TRBJ2-7 TRBV4-1 CASSQVQGSEQYF TGCGCCAGCAGCCAAGTACAGGGATCCGAGCAGTACTTC
NA NA TRBJ1-2 TRBV5-1 CASSLGPMAYGYTF TGCGCCAGCAGCTTGGGCCCCATGGCCTATGGCTACACCTTC
NA NA TRBJ1-1 TRBV3-1/TRBV3-2 CASSLSQSGPSEAFF TGTGCCAGCAGCCTAAGTCAGTCCGGCCCGTCTGAAGCTTTCTTT
NA NA TRBJ2-1 TRBV5-1 CASRLGDSSYNEQFF TGCGCCAGCCGGCTGGGCGACAGCTCCTACAATGAGCAGTTCTTC
NA NA TRBJ1-2 TRBV19 CASSIPGLPAPYGYTF TGTGCCAGTAGTATCCCCGGCCTTCCGGCGCCCTATGGCTACACCTTC
once TRBD1 TRBJ2-3 TRBV7-6 CASSLRAAGGTPDTQYF TGTGCCAGCAGCTTACGGGCGGCAGGGGGAACGCCGGATACGCAGTATTTT
NA NA TRBJ2-7 TRBV18 CASSPDVLYEQYF TGTGCCAGCTCACCGGACGTACTTTACGAGCAGTACTTC
NA NA TRBJ1-4 TRBV10-2 CASSAGDMGTNEKLFF TGCGCCAGCAGTGCTGGAGACATGGGAACTAATGAAAAACTGTTTTTT
NA NA TRBJ1-1 TRBV20-1 CSASGGRYTEAFF TGCAGTGCTAGTGGGGGGCGTTACACTGAAGCTTTCTTT
NA NA TRBJ2-7 TRBV7-6 CASSLGPNYEQYF TGTGCCAGTTCCTTAGGACCCAACTACGAGCAGTACTTC
NA TRBD2 TRBJ2-3 TRBV29-1 CSVGTSGSTDTQYF TGCAGCGTTGGGACTAGCGGGAGCACAGATACGCAGTATTTT
once NA TRBJ1-2 TRBV5-1 CASSLRGIPDTNYGYTF TGCGCCAGCAGCTTGCGGGGGATACCCGACACTAACTATGGCTACACCTTC
NA NA TRBJ1-5 TRBV4-1 CASSQGLGGLTQPQHF TGCGCCAGCAGCCAAGGACTGGGGGGGCTAACTCAGCCCCAGCATTTT
NA NA TRBJ2-5 TRBV29-1 CSAILPGRTETQYF TGCAGCGCTATATTACCGGGACGAACGGAGACCCAGTACTTC
NA NA TRBJ1-1 TRBV11-1 CASGQLNTEAFF TGTGCCAGCGGACAGCTTAACACTGAAGCTTTCTTT
NA TRBD2 TRBJ2-1 TRBV11-2 CASSRTRSKHNEQFF TGTGCCAGCAGCCGGACTAGATCAAAACACAATGAGCAGTTCTTC